A selection of T cell receptor beta chains follows, all from one sample in a study of blood T cell repertoires in COVID-19. Only in-frame clones appear in the TCRdb table, and some are missing; sequencing was by immunoSEQ multiplex PCR. The table lists fewer than 300,000 clones, around 80% of them singletons. Material: PBMCs or T cells enriched from blood (not recorded which). These receptors came from a man aged 35 to 55 who had been exposed to COVID-19. Both conserved end residues are part of each CDR3. D genes are given only for firm matches. Only some rows state a clone size, as once, few, many or a class for expanded clones.

clone size: -
J gene: TRBJ1-6
V gene: TRBV14
D gene: -
CDR3 protein: CASSQARGTPLHF

clone size: -
J gene: TRBJ1-3
V gene: TRBV19
D gene: TRBD1
CDR3 protein: CASRTGETGNTIYF

clone size: -
J gene: TRBJ1-3
V gene: TRBV5-1
D gene: -
CDR3 protein: CASSLIPRQEDSGNTIYF

clone size: once
J gene: TRBJ2-7
V gene: TRBV9
D gene: TRBD1
CDR3 protein: CASSVVGTGSEQYF

clone size: once
J gene: TRBJ2-1
V gene: TRBV7-3
D gene: TRBD2
CDR3 protein: CASSLGTSGYNEQFF

clone size: many
J gene: TRBJ2-3
V gene: TRBV6-5
D gene: TRBD1
CDR3 protein: CASSGTGDTDTQYF

clone size: -
J gene: TRBJ2-2
V gene: TRBV6-5
D gene: -
CDR3 protein: CASRRDIDPPGELFF

clone size: -
J gene: TRBJ1-2
V gene: TRBV28
D gene: TRBD1
CDR3 protein: CASSLEGASFYGYTF

clone size: -
J gene: TRBJ1-1
V gene: TRBV30
D gene: -
CDR3 protein: CAWETGFNTEAFF

clone size: -
J gene: TRBJ1-2
V gene: TRBV5-6
D gene: -
CDR3 protein: CASSRTRRELNYGYTF

clone size: -
J gene: TRBJ1-1
V gene: TRBV4-1
D gene: -
CDR3 protein: CASSQAPFASAGMNTEAFF

clone size: many
J gene: TRBJ2-1
V gene: TRBV18
D gene: TRBD2
CDR3 protein: CASSPRSLAGGVSSYNEQFF

clone size: -
J gene: TRBJ2-3
V gene: TRBV9
D gene: -
CDR3 protein: CASSVSPLETDTQYF

clone size: -
J gene: TRBJ2-3
V gene: TRBV24-1
D gene: -
CDR3 protein: CATSDSAGSPDTQYF

clone size: -
J gene: TRBJ1-1
V gene: TRBV2
D gene: -
CDR3 protein: CASNVRGNTEAFF

clone size: -
J gene: TRBJ2-7
V gene: TRBV20-1
D gene: TRBD1
CDR3 protein: CSVRNRGEQYF

clone size: few
J gene: TRBJ1-5
V gene: TRBV28
D gene: -
CDR3 protein: CAGSSGGRDQPQHF

clone size: few
J gene: TRBJ2-3
V gene: TRBV6-5
D gene: TRBD1
CDR3 protein: CASRREGAWADTQYF

clone size: -
J gene: TRBJ2-5
V gene: TRBV10-3
D gene: TRBD1
CDR3 protein: CATGQGGMSGGETQYF

clone size: few
J gene: TRBJ2-1
V gene: TRBV29-1
D gene: -
CDR3 protein: CSVGLTEVNEQFF

clone size: -
J gene: TRBJ2-7
V gene: TRBV7-9
D gene: -
CDR3 protein: CASSKISTAAYEQYF

clone size: -
J gene: TRBJ2-1
V gene: TRBV30
D gene: TRBD2
CDR3 protein: CAWSVMPGLAGEQFF

clone size: few
J gene: TRBJ2-7
V gene: TRBV5-4
D gene: -
CDR3 protein: CASTELGSYEQYF

clone size: -
J gene: TRBJ1-5
V gene: TRBV27
D gene: TRBD1
CDR3 protein: CASSLLSGTGIVGNQPQHF